The following is a TCR beta chain sequence with its context. RNA totalling roughly 0.5 to 1 ug underwent reverse transcription with random hexamers. With immunoSEQ multiplex PCR, TCR beta CDR3 was amplified across 54 Vbeta and 13 Jbeta. In TCRdb, the immunoSEQ multiplex PCR reads were re-called with MiXCR into one record per CDR3 protein. The table has about 120,000 distinct CDR3 sequences, about 95% seen once. This entry comes from a study of CD8 T cells in Susac syndrome. The CDR3 totals 17 residues. J gave up 3 bases and V 7 bases, and 13 bases lay outside the gene matches. The germline CDR1 and CDR2 sequences are SEHNR and FQNEAQ (reference sequence).

V and J are TRBV7-9 and TRBJ2-7, with TRBD2 identical over 12 bases. Sequencing was carried out using CD4+ T cells from PBMCs. The origin of this receptor is a human donor in good health. The CDR3 nucleotides read TGTGCCAGCATCATGACTAGCGGGAGCTTATCCGGCTACGAGCAGTACTTC. Translating it yields CASIMTSGSLSGYEQYF.